These 12 T cell receptor beta chains were all obtained from the same sample, sequenced in a study of T-cell memory formation after mild COVID-19. TCRdb used MiXCR to reprocess the 5' RACE reads, holding one entry per CDR3 protein. The sample includes 530,000 or so distinct CDR3 sequences, 15% to 20% of them seen just once. The sequenced material came from PBMCs or a T cell subset sorted from them (not recorded which). These receptors all stem from an adult woman who had mild COVID-19 (a few samples of this study predate the infection). Cell type and time point are not known.

In its sample, this clonotype was seen a few times. The chain has TRBV24-1 and TRBJ2-1, with TRBD1 matching over 7 bases. Looked up from germline, CDR1 is KGHDR and CDR2 is SFDVKD. V lost 4 bases, J lost 1 base, and 0 bases stayed unmatched. The CDR3 contains 14 residues. CDR3 region: CATSEGQSYNEQFF. The DNA for the CDR3 is TGTGCCACCAGTGAGGGACAGTCCTACAATGAGCAGTTCTTC.

V usage is TRBV12-3 or TRBV12-4 and J usage is TRBJ1-5, with 7 bases identical to TRBD1. Trimming removed 5 bases from V and 0 bases from J; junction bases left unmatched: 7. This CDR3 comprises 16 residues. The CDR3 nucleotides read TGTGCCAGCAGTGACAGGGCACGGTATAGCAATCAGCCCCAGCATTTT. This codes for CASSDRARYSNQPQHF.

The chain has TRBV10-3 and TRBJ1-2; 11 nucleotides align to TRBD1. Trimming removed 0 bases from V and 7 bases from J; junction bases left unmatched: 7. Germline V gives CDR1 ENHRY, CDR2 SYGVKD. This CDR3 has 16 amino acids. The CDR3 bases are TGTGCCATCAGTGAGTCAGCTGGACAGGGGGCGTCTGGCTACACCTTC. Protein: CAISESAGQGASGYTF.

This clonotype was recorded many times. This chain joins TRBV3-1 and TRBJ1-5; no reliable D call. Germline V lookup: CDR1 LGHDT, CDR2 YNNKEL (reference sequence). This CDR3 contains 13 residues. Trimming shortened V by 0 bases and J by 4 bases, and 4 bases separated the two germline ends. The CDR3 nucleotides are TGTGCCAGCAGCCAAGATCTTAATCAGCCCCAGCATTTT. Translating it yields CASSQDLNQPQHF.

V usage is TRBV11-3 and J usage is TRBJ2-6, with D perhaps TRBD1 (6 bases). Per germline, CDR1 SGHNT and CDR2 YENEEA. The CDR3 sequence is 16 residues long. V lost 1 base and J 1 base, leaving 8 bases between the germline ends. This CDR3 reads CASSLAGQSGANVLTF. The CDR3 DNA is TGTGCCAGCAGCTTAGCCGGACAGTCTGGGGCCAACGTCCTGACTTTC.

This clonotype was detected a few times. The genes are TRBV12-3 or TRBV12-4 and TRBJ2-5; D gene unclear. The CDR3 extends over 14 amino acids. V was cut by 1 base and J by 1 base, with 7 bases left in between. CDR3 bases: TGTGCCAGCAGTTTAGTGTCCCTCCAAGAGACCCAGTACTTC. As protein: CASSLVSLQETQYF.

The chain has TRBV24-1 and TRBJ2-7, with D maybe TRBD2 (7 bases). Germline CDR1 reads KGHDR; CDR2 reads SFDVKD. The germline V and J ends were trimmed by 0 bases and 4 bases, with 33 bases remaining between them. The CDR3 sequence is 22 residues long. CDR3 amino acids: CATSDLLARGGVRGGGSYEQYF. CDR3 nucleotides: TGTGCCACCAGTGATTTGCTCGCCAGGGGCGGTGTACGGGGAGGGGGTTCATACGAGCAGTACTTC.

This clonotype was seen more than once but under ten times. The chain has TRBV7-6 and TRBJ2-5, with D perhaps being TRBD1 or TRBD2 (5 bases each). There are 19 residues in the CDR3. Germline values: CDR1 SGHVS, CDR2 FNYEAQ. The V and J ends lost 4 bases and 2 bases respectively, with 26 bases between them. This chain's CDR3 is CASSSGTIIRDQGQETQYF. In DNA, the CDR3 is TGTGCCAGCAGCTCCGGAACCATTATCCGGGACCAAGGACAAGAGACCCAGTACTTC.

In its sample, this clonotype was seen many times. This chain uses TRBV6-5 with TRBJ2-7, with 10 bases identical to TRBD1. With 6 bases clipped from V and 1 base from J, the junction kept 6 bases outside the gene matches. CDR1 and CDR2 (germline): MNHEY, SVGAGI. This CDR3 region has 15 residues. The CDR3 nucleotides read TGTGCCAGCAGATTCCCGGGACAGGGGTCCTACGAGCAGTACTTC. Its protein product is CASRFPGQGSYEQYF.

This clonotype has more than one count but fewer than ten. The V gene is TRBV10-3, the J gene TRBJ1-1, with D possibly TRBD1 on 6 matching bases. Trimming cost V 3 bases and J 1 base, with 12 bases left between them. The CDR3 runs 15 residues. Germline V lookup: CDR1 ENHRY, CDR2 SYGVKD. The CDR3 is CAISDPGTPNTEAFF. As DNA, the CDR3 is TGTGCCATCAGTGACCCAGGGACACCGAACACTGAAGCTTTCTTT.

J is TRBJ2-1 and V is TRBV5-1, with TRBD1 matching 8 bases. The V and J ends lost 2 bases and 1 base, in that order; junction bases with no gene match: 5. Germline lookup yields CDR1 SGHRS and CDR2 YFSETQ. The CDR3 loop spans 16 amino acids. CDR3 DNA sequence: TGCGCCAGCAGCTTAAGGGGGACAGGTTCCTACAATGAGCAGTTCTTC. Protein: CASSLRGTGSYNEQFF. The variable domain in full, with the rest retrieved from reference TRBV5-1 and TRBJ2-1, is KAGVTQTPRYLIKTRGQQVTLSCSPISGHRSVSWYQQTPGQGLQFLFEYFSETQRNKGNFPGRFSGRQFSNSRSEMNVSTLELGDSALYLCASSLRGTGSYNEQFFGPGTRLTVL.

The chain employs TRBV20-1 and TRBJ2-1; 13 bases line up with TRBD2. Germline trimming cut 1 base from V and 6 bases from J; bases unmatched to any gene: 6. Germline CDR1 reads DFQATT; CDR2 reads SNEGSKA (reference sequence). The CDR3 totals 16 residues. This chain's CDR3 is CSARAFRLAGGNEQFF. CDR3 nucleotide sequence: TGCAGTGCTAGAGCTTTCCGACTAGCGGGAGGCAATGAGCAGTTCTTC.